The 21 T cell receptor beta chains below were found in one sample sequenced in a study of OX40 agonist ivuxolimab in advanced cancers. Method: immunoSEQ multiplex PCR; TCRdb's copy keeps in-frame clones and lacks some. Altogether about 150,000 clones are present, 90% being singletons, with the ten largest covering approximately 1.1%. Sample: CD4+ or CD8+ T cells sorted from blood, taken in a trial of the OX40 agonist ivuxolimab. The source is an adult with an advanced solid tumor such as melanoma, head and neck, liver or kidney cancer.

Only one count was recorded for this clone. The CDR3 DNA reads as TGTGCCAGCAGGGTAGCGGGACTTAACAATGAGCAGTTCTTC. It translates to CASRVAGLNNEQFF. The V gene is TRBV27, the J gene TRBJ2-1; 8 bases match TRBD2. The CDR3 extends over 14 amino acids. CDR1 and CDR2 (germline): MNHEY, SMNVEV (reference sequence). The V segment lost 6 bases and the J segment 5 bases; nucleotides outside the gene matches: 6.

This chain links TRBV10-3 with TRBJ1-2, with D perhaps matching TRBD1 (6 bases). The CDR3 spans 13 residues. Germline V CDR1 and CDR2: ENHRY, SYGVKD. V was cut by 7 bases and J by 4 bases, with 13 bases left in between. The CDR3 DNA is TGTGCCATCAATAGCAGGGGATTCTATGGCTACACCTTC. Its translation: CAINSRGFYGYTF.

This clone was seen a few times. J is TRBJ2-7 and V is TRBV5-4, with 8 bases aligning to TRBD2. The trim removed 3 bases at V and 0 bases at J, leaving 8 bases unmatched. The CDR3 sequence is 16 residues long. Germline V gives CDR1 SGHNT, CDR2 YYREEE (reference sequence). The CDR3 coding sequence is TGTGCCAGCAGCTCCACTAGCGGTGGGCCCTCCTACGAGCAGTACTTC. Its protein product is CASSSTSGGPSYEQYF. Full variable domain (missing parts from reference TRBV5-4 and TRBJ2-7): ETGVTQSPTHLIKTRGQQVTLRCSSQSGHNTVSWYQQALGQGPQFIFQYYREEENGRGNFPPRFSGLQFPNYSSELNVNALELDDSALYLCASSSTSGGPSYEQYFGPGTRLTVT.

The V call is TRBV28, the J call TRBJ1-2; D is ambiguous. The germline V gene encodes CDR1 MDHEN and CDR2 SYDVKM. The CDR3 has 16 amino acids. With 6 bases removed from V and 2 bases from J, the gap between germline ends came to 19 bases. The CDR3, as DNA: TGTGCCAGCAGATCCCCCCGGGAACCATTGAACTATGGCTACACCTTC. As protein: CASRSPREPLNYGYTF.

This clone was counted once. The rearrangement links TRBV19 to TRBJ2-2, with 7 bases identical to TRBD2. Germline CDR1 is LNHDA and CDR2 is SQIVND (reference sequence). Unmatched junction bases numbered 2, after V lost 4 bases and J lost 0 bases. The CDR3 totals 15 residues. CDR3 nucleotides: TGTGCCAGTAGTACTCTAGCGGCGAACACCGGGGAGCTGTTTTTT. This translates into CASSTLAANTGELFF.

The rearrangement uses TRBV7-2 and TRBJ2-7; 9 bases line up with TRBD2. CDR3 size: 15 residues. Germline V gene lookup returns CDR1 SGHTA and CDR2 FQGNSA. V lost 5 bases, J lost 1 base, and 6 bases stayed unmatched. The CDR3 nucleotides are TGTGCCAGCAGCCCACGCAGCGGGAGGTCCTACGAGCAGTACTTC. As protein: CASSPRSGRSYEQYF.

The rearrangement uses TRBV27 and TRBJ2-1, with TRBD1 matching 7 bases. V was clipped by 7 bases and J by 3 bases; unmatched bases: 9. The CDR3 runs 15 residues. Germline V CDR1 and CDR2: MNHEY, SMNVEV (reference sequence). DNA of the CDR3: TGTGCCAGCATCCACCGACAGGGTCTCTACAATGAGCAGTTCTTC. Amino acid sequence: CASIHRQGLYNEQFF.

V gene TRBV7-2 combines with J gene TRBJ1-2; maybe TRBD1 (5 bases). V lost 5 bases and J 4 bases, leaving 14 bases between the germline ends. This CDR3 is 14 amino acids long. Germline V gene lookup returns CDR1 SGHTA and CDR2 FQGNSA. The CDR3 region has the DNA TGTGCCAGCAGCCCCGGACAAGTCGCCTATGGCTACACCTTC. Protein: CASSPGQVAYGYTF. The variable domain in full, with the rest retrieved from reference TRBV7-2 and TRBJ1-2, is GAGVSQSPSNKVTEKGKDVELRCDPISGHTALYWYRQSLGQGLEFLIYFQGNSAPDKSGLPSDRFSAERTGGSVSTLTIQRTQQEDSAVYLCASSPGQVAYGYTFGSGTRLTVV.

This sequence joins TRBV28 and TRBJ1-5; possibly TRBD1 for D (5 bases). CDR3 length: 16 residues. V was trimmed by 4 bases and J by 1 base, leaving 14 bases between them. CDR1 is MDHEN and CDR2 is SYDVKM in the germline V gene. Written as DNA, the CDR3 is TGTGCCAGCAGTTCGGCCCGGGAGGGGAGCAATCAGCCCCAGCATTTT. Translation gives CASSSAREGSNQPQHF. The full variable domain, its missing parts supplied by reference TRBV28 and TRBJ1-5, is DVKVTQSSRYLVKRTGEKVFLECVQDMDHENMFWYRQDPGLGLRLIYFSYDVKMKEKGDIPEGYSVSREKKERFSLILESASTNQTSMYLCASSSAREGSNQPQHFGDGTRLSIL.

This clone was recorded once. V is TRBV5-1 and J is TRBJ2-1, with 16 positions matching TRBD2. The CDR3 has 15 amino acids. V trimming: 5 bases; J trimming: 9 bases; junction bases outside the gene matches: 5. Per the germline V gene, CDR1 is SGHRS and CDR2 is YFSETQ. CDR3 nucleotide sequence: TGCGCCAGCAGGGGACTAGCGGGAGGGCTGGGTGAGCAGTTCTTC. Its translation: CASRGLAGGLGEQFF. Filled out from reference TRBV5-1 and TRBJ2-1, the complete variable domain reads KAGVTQTPRYLIKTRGQQVTLSCSPISGHRSVSWYQQTPGQGLQFLFEYFSETQRNKGNFPGRFSGRQFSNSRSEMNVSTLELGDSALYLCASRGLAGGLGEQFFGPGTRLTVL.

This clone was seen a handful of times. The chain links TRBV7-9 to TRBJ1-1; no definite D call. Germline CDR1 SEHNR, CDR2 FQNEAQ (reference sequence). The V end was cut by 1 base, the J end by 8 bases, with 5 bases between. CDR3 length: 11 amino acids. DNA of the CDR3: TGTGCCAGCAGCTTAGAGCCCGAAGCTTTCTTT. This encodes CASSLEPEAFF.

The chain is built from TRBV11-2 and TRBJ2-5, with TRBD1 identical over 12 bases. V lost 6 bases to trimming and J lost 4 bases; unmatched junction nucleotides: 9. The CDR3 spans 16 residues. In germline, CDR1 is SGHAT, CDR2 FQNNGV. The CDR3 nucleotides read TGTGCCAGCAGGGACCCGGGACAGGGGGCGCGAGAGACCCAGTACTTC. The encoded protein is CASRDPGQGARETQYF.

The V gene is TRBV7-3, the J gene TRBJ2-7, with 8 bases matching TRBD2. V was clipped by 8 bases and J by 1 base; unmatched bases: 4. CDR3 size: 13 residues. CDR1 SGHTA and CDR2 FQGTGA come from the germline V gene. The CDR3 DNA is TGTGCCAGCGGAAGCGGGGGATCCTACGAGCAGTACTTC. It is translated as CASGSGGSYEQYF. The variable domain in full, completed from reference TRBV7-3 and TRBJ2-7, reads GAGVSQTPSNKVTEKGKYVELRCDPISGHTALYWYRQSLGQGPEFLIYFQGTGAADDSGLPNDRFFAVRPEGSVSTLKIQRTERGDSAVYLCASGSGGSYEQYFGPGTRLTVT.

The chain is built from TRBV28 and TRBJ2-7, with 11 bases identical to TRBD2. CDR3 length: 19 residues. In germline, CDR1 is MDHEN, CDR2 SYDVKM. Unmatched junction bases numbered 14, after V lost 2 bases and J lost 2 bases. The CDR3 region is CASSLRQGVSLAGAYEQYF. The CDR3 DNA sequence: TGTGCCAGCAGTTTAAGACAGGGAGTGTCACTAGCGGGAGCCTACGAGCAGTACTTC.

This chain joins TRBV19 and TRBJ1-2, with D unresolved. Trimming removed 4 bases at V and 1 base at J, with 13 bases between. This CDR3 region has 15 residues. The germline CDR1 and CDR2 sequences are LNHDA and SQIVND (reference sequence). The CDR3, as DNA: TGTGCCAGTAGTAACGCAGTGGGGAGTAACTATGGCTACACCTTC. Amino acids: CASSNAVGSNYGYTF.

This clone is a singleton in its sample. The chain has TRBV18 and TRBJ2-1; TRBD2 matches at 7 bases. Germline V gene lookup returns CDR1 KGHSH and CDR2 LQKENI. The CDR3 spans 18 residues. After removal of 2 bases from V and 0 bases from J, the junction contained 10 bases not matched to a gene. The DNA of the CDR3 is TGTGCCAGCTCACCAGGGGCGGGAGATGCCCTCTCCTACAATGAGCAGTTCTTC. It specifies CASSPGAGDALSYNEQFF. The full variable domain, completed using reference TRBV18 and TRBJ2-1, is NAGVMQNPRHLVRRRGQEARLRCSPMKGHSHVYWYRQLPEEGLKFMVYLQKENIIDESGMPKERFSAEFPKEGPSILRIQQVVRGDSAAYFCASSPGAGDALSYNEQFFGPGTRLTVL.

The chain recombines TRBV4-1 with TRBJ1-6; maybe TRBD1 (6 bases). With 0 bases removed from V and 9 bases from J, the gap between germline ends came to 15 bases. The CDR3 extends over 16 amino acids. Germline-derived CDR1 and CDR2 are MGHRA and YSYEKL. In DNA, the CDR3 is TGCGCCAGCAGCCAAGAAGCACGGGGGCTAGGTTCACCCCTCCACTTT. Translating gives CASSQEARGLGSPLHF.

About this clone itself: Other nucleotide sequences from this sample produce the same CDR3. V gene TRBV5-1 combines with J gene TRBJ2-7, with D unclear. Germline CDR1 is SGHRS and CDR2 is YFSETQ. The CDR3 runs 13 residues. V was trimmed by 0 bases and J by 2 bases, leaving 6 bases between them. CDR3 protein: CASSLGGPYEQYF. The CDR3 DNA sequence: TGCGCCAGCAGCTTGGGGGGTCCCTACGAGCAGTACTTC.

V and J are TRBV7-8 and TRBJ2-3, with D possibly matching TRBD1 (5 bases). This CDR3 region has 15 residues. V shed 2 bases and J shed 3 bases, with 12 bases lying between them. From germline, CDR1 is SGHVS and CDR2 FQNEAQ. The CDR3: CASSLTGQGTDTQYF. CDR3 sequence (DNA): TGTGCCAGCAGCTTAACTGGACAAGGGACAGATACGCAGTATTTT.

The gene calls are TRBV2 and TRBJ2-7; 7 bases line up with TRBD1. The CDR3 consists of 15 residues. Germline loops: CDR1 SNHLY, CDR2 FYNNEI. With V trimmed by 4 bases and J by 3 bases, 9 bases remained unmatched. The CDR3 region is CASSVPGTAGYEQYF. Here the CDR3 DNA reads TGTGCCAGCAGTGTCCCGGGGACAGCAGGCTACGAGCAGTACTTC.

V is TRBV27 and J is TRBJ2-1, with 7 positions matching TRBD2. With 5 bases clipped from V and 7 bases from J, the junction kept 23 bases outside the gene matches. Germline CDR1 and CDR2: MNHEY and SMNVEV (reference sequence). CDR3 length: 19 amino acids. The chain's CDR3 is CASSKAPPGLGRQVNEQFF. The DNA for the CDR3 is TGTGCCAGCAGTAAAGCCCCTCCGGGTCTCGGGAGGCAGGTTAATGAGCAGTTCTTC.